The 20 T cell receptor beta chains below all came from one sample that was sequenced in a study of blood T cell repertoires in COVID-19. Using immunoSEQ multiplex PCR, the repertoire was profiled, and TCRdb retains in-frame clones only, with some absent. The sample holds around 130,000 clones; roughly 79% are singletons and the top ten take more than 10%. The sample consisted of peripheral blood. These receptors all stem from a human donor in a cohort sampled during active COVID-19.

The rearrangement links TRBV2 to TRBJ1-2, with TRBD1 identical over 8 bases. J gave up 8 bases and V 7 bases, and 9 bases lay outside the gene matches. The CDR3 consists of 13 residues. CDR1 is SNHLY, CDR2 FYNNEI, per germline. In DNA form, the CDR3 reads TGTGCCAGCACCGGACAGGGAGTGGAGGGCTACACCTTC. This sequence encodes CASTGQGVEGYTF. The whole variable domain, filled in from reference TRBV2 and TRBJ1-2, reads EPEVTQTPSHQVTQMGQEVILRCVPISNHLYFYWYRQILGQKVEFLVSFYNNEISEKSEIFDDQFSVERPDGSNFTLKIRSTKLEDSAMYFCASTGQGVEGYTFGSGTRLTVV.

The V call is TRBV2, the J call TRBJ2-1; 13 bases fit TRBD2. CDR3 size: 15 residues. V lost 7 bases, J lost 5 bases, and 5 bases stayed unmatched. Germline CDR1 and CDR2: SNHLY and FYNNEI. CDR3 sequence reads: CASTYTSGGDNEQFF. The CDR3 DNA follows: TGTGCCAGCACCTATACTAGCGGGGGGGACAATGAGCAGTTCTTC.

The chain carries TRBV19 and TRBJ1-5; no firm D call. V was pared by 3 bases and J by 0 bases, with 12 bases between. Per the germline V gene, CDR1 is LNHDA and CDR2 is SQIVND (reference sequence). The CDR3 sequence is 16 residues long. CDR3 DNA: TGTGCCAGTAGTATTGAGTCTCGACTTAGCAATCAGCCCCAGCATTTT. Translating gives CASSIESRLSNQPQHF. The full variable domain, completed using reference TRBV19 and TRBJ1-5, is DGGITQSPKYLFRKEGQNVTLSCEQNLNHDAMYWYRQDPGQGLRLIYYSQIVNDFQKGDIAEGYSVSREKKESFPLTVTSAQKNPTAFYLCASSIESRLSNQPQHFGDGTRLSIL.

The chain couples TRBV6-5 to TRBJ2-2; tentative D call: TRBD1 (6 bases). Germline CDR1 and CDR2: MNHEY and SVGAGI. Trimming cost V 7 bases and J 1 base, with 10 bases left between them. CDR3 length: 14 amino acids. CDR3 region: CASILTGNTGELFF. The CDR3 nucleotides are TGTGCCAGCATATTGACAGGGAACACCGGGGAGCTGTTTTTT.

The rearrangement uses TRBV3-1 (or the pseudogene TRBV3-2) and TRBJ2-3, with D possibly matching TRBD2 (7 bases). V was clipped by 4 bases and J by 3 bases, with 17 bases between them. The CDR3 runs 16 residues. Per the germline V gene, CDR1 is LGHDT and CDR2 is YNNKEL (reference sequence). CDR3 nucleotides: TGTGCCAGCAGCCTCTGGAGGGGGGGTGGAACAGATACGCAGTATTTT. Translating it yields CASSLWRGGGTDTQYF.

CDR3 residues: CASSLSAVTGRNTIYF. In nucleotides, the CDR3 is TGTGCCAGCAGCTTATCCGCTGTGACAGGGAGGAACACCATATATTTT. This chain links TRBV7-9 with TRBJ1-3; TRBD1 matches 7 bases. V lost 2 bases and J lost 7; bases outside the gene matches: 11. Germline CDR1 SEHNR, CDR2 FQNEAQ (reference sequence). This CDR3 spans 16 amino acids.

This clone appeared a single time. The chain couples TRBV5-1 to TRBJ2-6; D perhaps matches TRBD1 (6 bases). The CDR3 covers 19 residues. V shed 4 bases and J shed 5 bases, with 25 bases lying between them. Germline CDR1 reads SGHRS; CDR2 reads YFSETQ. The CDR3 spells CASSPLDRTSLVRANVLTF. CDR3 DNA: TGCGCCAGCAGCCCCCTGGACAGAACGTCTCTGGTAAGGGCCAACGTCCTGACTTTC.

This clone was recorded only once. The chain couples TRBV9 to TRBJ2-5; perhaps TRBD1 as D (6 bases). The germline V and J ends were trimmed by 0 bases and 2 bases, with 8 bases remaining between them. The CDR3 loop spans 14 amino acids. Germline V gene sequence: CDR1 SGDLS, CDR2 YYNGEE. The CDR3: CASSVAGAQETQYF. In DNA, the CDR3 is TGTGCCAGCAGCGTAGCAGGGGCGCAAGAGACCCAGTACTTC. Full variable domain (rest looked up from reference TRBV9 and TRBJ2-5): DSGVTQTPKHLITATGQRVTLRCSPRSGDLSVYWYQQSLDQGLQFLIQYYNGEERAKGNILERFSAQQFPDLHSELNLSSLELGDSALYFCASSVAGAQETQYFGPGTRLLVL.

The chain links TRBV27 to TRBJ1-5, with TRBD1 as a possible D gene (6 bases). CDR3 size: 15 residues. Looked up from germline, CDR1 is MNHEY and CDR2 is SMNVEV (reference sequence). The V gene lost 2 bases and the J gene lost 9 bases, with 17 bases spanning the gap. The CDR3 nucleotides are TGTGCCAGCAGTTTAACGTCCGTGGGACACGGGCCCCAGCATTTT. This encodes CASSLTSVGHGPQHF.

This clone was recorded once. The CDR3 region has the DNA TGTGCCAGCAGCCTCGGGGTGGAGACCCAGTACTTC. It yields the protein CASSLGVETQYF. The chain links TRBV5-4 to TRBJ2-5; a possible D gene is TRBD2 (5 bases). This CDR3 is 12 amino acids long. V was clipped by 4 bases and J by 5 bases, with 9 bases between them. In germline, CDR1 is SGHNT, CDR2 YYREEE (reference sequence).

This chain links TRBV15 with TRBJ2-1, with 11 nucleotides matching TRBD1. Germline CDR1 LNHNV, CDR2 YYDKDF (reference sequence). V lost 0 bases, J lost 6 bases, and 4 bases stayed unmatched. This CDR3 has 16 residues. CDR3 sequence reads: CATSRDRTGGFNEQFF. DNA of the CDR3: TGTGCCACCAGCAGAGATCGGACAGGGGGCTTCAATGAGCAGTTCTTC.

The chain has TRBV5-4 and TRBJ1-1, with a possible D match to TRBD1 (6 bases). Germline V gene data show CDR1 as SGHNT and CDR2 as YYREEE (reference sequence). The CDR3 covers 13 residues. Deletions cut 4 bases from V and 1 base from J, with 8 bases between. The CDR3 nucleotides read TGTGCCAGCAGCCCAGGGGCGAACACTGAAGCTTTCTTT. This translates into CASSPGANTEAFF.

The chain recombines TRBV5-5 with TRBJ2-2; no reliable D call. Germline lookup yields CDR1 SGHKS and CDR2 YYEKEE (reference sequence). This CDR3 is built from 16 residues. Trimming took off 2 bases at V and 2 bases at J, with 13 bases between the two ends. The CDR3 loop reads CASSFEGGYNTGELFF. The CDR3 DNA is TGTGCCAGCAGCTTCGAAGGCGGATATAACACCGGGGAGCTGTTTTTT.

As DNA, the CDR3 is TGTGCCAGCAGCTCGGACAGGGAGAGCAATCAGCCCCAGCATTTT. Amino acids: CASSSDRESNQPQHF. The chain couples TRBV7-9 to TRBJ1-5, with 8 nucleotides matching TRBD1. Germline CDR1 and CDR2: SEHNR and FQNEAQ (reference sequence). Trimming took 4 bases from V and 1 from J; bases not matched to a gene: 3. CDR3 size: 15 residues.

There are a few counts of this clone. The chain joins TRBV18 to TRBJ1-1; possibly TRBD1 for D (5 bases). Per germline, CDR1 KGHSH and CDR2 LQKENI. V was trimmed by 6 bases and J by 1 base, leaving 9 bases between them. The CDR3 covers 13 residues. The CDR3: CASSLTANTEAFF. The CDR3, as DNA: TGTGCCAGCTCGCTGACAGCGAACACTGAAGCTTTCTTT.

The genes are TRBV11-2 and TRBJ1-1; D not resolved. The CDR3 length is 14 residues. CDR1 SGHAT and CDR2 FQNNGV come from the germline V gene. V was shortened by 5 bases and J by 7 bases, with 17 bases between the two germline ends. This CDR3 is CASSVGGGLGEAFF. The CDR3 DNA sequence: TGTGCCAGCAGCGTAGGCGGAGGGTTAGGTGAAGCTTTCTTT. The full variable domain, with the rest looked up from reference TRBV11-2 and TRBJ1-1, is EAGVAQSPRYKIIEKRQSVAFWCNPISGHATLYWYQQILGQGPKLLIQFQNNGVVDDSQLPKDRFSAERLKGVDSTLKIQPAKLEDSAVYLCASSVGGGLGEAFFGQGTRLTVV.

The chain employs TRBV7-2 and TRBJ2-5, with 8 nucleotides matching TRBD1. The V gene's germline CDR1 is SGHTA and CDR2 FQGNSA. V was pared by 3 bases and J by 5 bases, with 5 bases of the junction left unmatched. This CDR3 region has 14 residues. CDR3 sequence: CASSFRQGAETQYF. CDR3 nucleotides: TGTGCCAGCAGCTTCCGGCAGGGGGCTGAGACCCAGTACTTC.

This clone came up a few times. This chain joins TRBV10-3 and TRBJ2-7; TRBD2 matches 11 bases. This CDR3 is 12 amino acids long. V was clipped by 10 bases and J by 3 bases; unmatched bases: 2. The V gene's germline CDR1 is ENHRY and CDR2 SYGVKD. CDR3 region: CATLAGGYEQYF. DNA of the CDR3: TGTGCCACGCTAGCGGGGGGCTACGAGCAGTACTTC.

This sequence joins TRBV5-1 and TRBJ1-4; TRBD1 might be the D (6 bases). With 4 bases removed from V and 8 bases from J, the gap between germline ends came to 12 bases. Germline CDR1 reads SGHRS; CDR2 reads YFSETQ. This CDR3 is 13 amino acids long. CDR3 sequence: CASSPAGQEKLFF. CDR3 bases: TGCGCCAGCAGCCCCGCTGGACAGGAAAAACTGTTTTTT.

A single count supports this clone. This rearrangement joins TRBV2 to TRBJ2-7, with TRBD2 matching over 10 bases. V gave up 5 bases and J gave up 5 bases; unmatched junction bases: 9. Germline CDR1 reads SNHLY; CDR2 reads FYNNEI. The length of the CDR3 is 15 residues. CDR3 in DNA: TGTGCCAGCAGTCCAAACGGACTAGCGGTGAACGAGCAGTACTTC. Encoded protein: CASSPNGLAVNEQYF.